Here is one T cell receptor beta chain with its context. This clonotype was observed a handful of times. This clone's antigen is unknown. Base qualities are not provided; no much larger clone lies one nucleotide away. The sample is drawn from a study of CD8 T cells in ankylosing spondylitis (TCRdb year 2017). With respect to the entire study: The study set out to find disease-linked TCR variants by profiling T cell receptor beta repertoires in ankylosing spondylitis patients and healthy donors. The full study cohort comprised about 25 ankylosing spondylitis patients and some 100 healthy donors. Peripheral blood was sampled, and synovial fluid was additionally collected from ankylosing spondylitis patients.

From cysteine to phenylalanine, the CDR3 is 11 amino acids long. Only the CDR3 portion is preserved as DNA: 33 bases, with reading frame beginning at the first base. V is shortened by 3 bases, J by 8 bases, and the region joining them spans 10 bases. From the germline V gene, CDR1 is SQVTM and CDR2 is ANQGSEA. These reads were obtained on an Illumina HiSeq 2500. TCR beta libraries were prepared by quantitative 5'-RACE with molecular barcodes. The original methods were these. To identify disease-linked TCR variants, a new computational method was used, one built on a probabilistic model of VDJ rearrangement. TCRdb reran the public reads through fastp at Q25 and MiXCR, keeping productive beta chains. Entries are consolidated by CDR3 protein sequence, retaining the most common genes and DNA. The V and J calls and clone size come from TCRdb's table, not from the authors' own analysis. This sample gives fewer than 250,000 distinct CDR3 sequences in total; roughly 32% of them show up just once. The ten most abundant clones make up about 4.2% of the sample.

The research as a whole found: The disease-linked clones were reported as significantly enriched in matched synovial fluid samples from ankylosing spondylitis patients. The disease-linked clones had a CD8+ phenotype and were found at relatively low frequencies in peripheral blood. Blood from ankylosing spondylitis patients appeared to be characterized by a TCR beta motif made up of several highly homologous amino acid variants. Some motif variants had previously been reported in the synovial fluid and blood of reactive arthritis patients, which suggests shared mechanisms of disease initiation.

This TCR derives from a male donor with ankylosing spondylitis or in good health (not recorded which). The V gene is TRBV29-1 and the J gene is TRBJ2-5; the D gene is perhaps TRBD1 or TRBD2, each of them matching over 6 bases. Sequenced material: blood, either unsorted or a sorted T cell fraction (not recorded which). The CDR3 protein is CSVEGGPTQYF. The nucleotides read TGCAGCGTTGAGGGGGGCCCCACCCAGTACTTC.